There are a few counts of the clone carrying this TCR beta chain. Its antigen is as yet unknown. Samples came from healthy bone marrow donors. The record originates from a study of cytomegalovirus exposure and HLA in healthy donors. Per germline, CDR1 SGHNT and CDR2 YYREEE (reference sequence). The CDR3 spans 16 residues. V lost 2 bases and J lost 5; bases outside the gene matches: 9. PCR primers comprised 60 Vbeta and 13 Jbeta primers. Only in-frame clones appear in the TCRdb table, and some are missing; sequencing was by immunoSEQ multiplex PCR. Of 150,000 to 200,000 clones listed, approximately 80% were seen once; the top ten hold 0.95% to 1.4%. General study results and limits: Reports described diagnosis of cytomegalovirus status by the classifier as highly specific and sensitive.

The source of this sequence is a middle-aged woman in good health and CMV-seronegative. Sequencing used PBMCs. This sequence joins TRBV5-4 and TRBJ1-5; 8 bases are a match to TRBD1. CDR3 protein: CASSFMSSGQDQPQHF. The CDR3 DNA reads as TGTGCCAGCAGCTTTATGTCATCGGGACAGGATCAGCCCCAGCATTTT.